This TCR beta chain originates from a study of blood T cell repertoires in COVID-19. The wider study: There were acute and convalescent COVID-19 samples, and they came from the United States, Italy and Spain. T cells, B-cell-depleted T cells, or PBMCs provided the cDNA or gDNA that served as material.

In the authors' methods: Using reference gene primer amplification, nucleated cell counts were estimated. Clones were sequenced by immunoSEQ multiplex PCR, and TCRdb holds only the in-frame ones, with some missing. The V and J calls and clone size are taken from that table; D and trimming were inferred from the DNA. The table lists approximately 170,000 clones, roughly 91% of them singletons. The receptor was isolated from a man between 45 and 60 years old who had recovered from COVID-19. The material sequenced was peripheral blood.

The CDR3, as DNA: TGTGCCAGCCGGGCAAACAGGGTTCCCTACAATGAGCAGTTCTTC. Residues: CASRANRVPYNEQFF. The genes are TRBV5-6 and TRBJ2-1, with TRBD1 as a possible D gene (6 bases). CDR1 SGHDT and CDR2 YYEEEE come from the germline V gene. This CDR3 has 15 residues. V lost 7 bases and J lost 2, with 16 bases in between. Based on the CDR3 plus reference TRBV5-6 and TRBJ2-1, the full variable domain is DAGVTQSPTHLIKTRGQQVTLRCSPKSGHDTVSWYQQALGQGPQFIFQYYEEEERQRGNFPDRFSGHQFPNYSSELNVNALLLGDSALYLCASRANRVPYNEQFFGPGTRLTVL.